The 6 T cell receptor beta chains below come from one sample, sequenced in a study of early T cells in non-severe SARS-CoV-2 infection. TCRdb redid the calling of the 5' RACE reads with MiXCR, one entry per CDR3 protein. The table records about 80,000 distinct CDR3 sequences, more than 10% of them present only once. The sequences come from whole blood, collected at baseline. The origin of the receptors is an adult who was a healthcare worker with PCR-confirmed SARS-CoV-2 infection or an uninfected control (not recorded which). The donor label of this sample is uncertain.

This chain connects TRBV5-1 to TRBJ2-2; D unresolved. In germline, CDR1 is SGHRS, CDR2 YFSETQ. Trimming removed 3 bases from V and 1 base from J, with 7 bases in between. CDR3 length equals 14 residues. The CDR3, as DNA: TGCGCCAGCAGCTCTACAGAGAACACCGGGGAGCTGTTTTTT. It encodes CASSSTENTGELFF.

The chain carries TRBV19 and TRBJ1-5; D call uncertain. This CDR3 spans 15 amino acids. V lost 5 bases and J 4 bases, leaving 15 bases between the germline ends. CDR1 is LNHDA and CDR2 is SQIVND in the germline V gene (reference sequence). The CDR3 spells CASSPLLLGNQPQHF. The CDR3 nucleotides read TGTGCCAGTAGTCCCCTTTTATTAGGAAATCAGCCCCAGCATTTT.

This clonotype was detected a few times. Here the CDR3 reads CSSSDQAGGPTDTQYF. For the CDR3, the DNA is TGCAGCTCGAGCGATCAAGCGGGGGGGCCCACAGATACGCAGTATTTT. V is TRBV20-1 and J is TRBJ2-3; 10 bases agree with TRBD2. Germline V gives CDR1 DFQATT, CDR2 SNEGSKA (reference sequence). CDR3 length: 16 residues.

V usage is TRBV18 and J usage is TRBJ2-5, with D possibly TRBD1 on 6 matching bases. Germline CDR1 and CDR2: KGHSH and LQKENI. The CDR3 is made up of 13 amino acids. V lost 6 bases to trimming and J lost 4 bases, with 12 bases between them. CDR3 coding DNA: TGTGCCAGCTCCCCCGGACAGCCAGAGACCCAGTACTTC. It codes for CASSPGQPETQYF. The full variable domain, with the rest looked up from reference TRBV18 and TRBJ2-5, is NAGVMQNPRHLVRRRGQEARLRCSPMKGHSHVYWYRQLPEEGLKFMVYLQKENIIDESGMPKERFSAEFPKEGPSILRIQQVVRGDSAAYFCASSPGQPETQYFGPGTRLLVL.

The rearrangement uses TRBV5-1 and TRBJ2-7; 9 positions match TRBD2. The V and J ends lost 6 bases and 0 bases, in that order; junction bases with no gene match: 7. The CDR3 loop spans 15 amino acids. The germline V gene encodes CDR1 SGHRS and CDR2 YFSETQ. The CDR3 spells CASTPYSGSSYEQYF. CDR3 nucleotide sequence: TGCGCCAGCACCCCCTATAGCGGGAGCTCCTACGAGCAGTACTTC.

The chain combines TRBV12-3 or TRBV12-4 with TRBJ2-5; 8 bases map to TRBD1. The CDR3 is made up of 15 amino acids. The J segment lost 3 bases and the V segment lost 5 bases, leaving 8 bases of the junction unmatched. The CDR3 is CASSKTGGGEETQYF. The CDR3 region has the DNA TGTGCCAGCAGTAAAACAGGGGGTGGGGAAGAGACCCAGTACTTC.